The 32 T cell receptor beta chains given below trace back to one sample, sequenced in a study of blood T cells in healthy people across ages. Alongside a J-beta primer mix, a sample-barcoded 5' primer served in a second PCR lasting roughly 6 to 11 cycles. MiXCR, applied by TCRdb to the 5' RACE reads, yields one record per CDR3 protein. This sample has about 1,500,000 distinct CDR3 sequences; approximately 28% occur once, and the top ten carry 7.7%. Sequencing input: blood. These receptors were collected from a woman younger than 45 in good health.

In the case of this clonotype: Compared with germline, one end of the junction differs, possibly owing to a read error. The gene calls are TRBV14 and TRBJ1-1, with D unclear. The CDR3 runs 13 residues. The V gene's germline CDR1 is SGHDN and CDR2 FVKESK. The CDR3 loop is CAGSLVTYSEAFF. The CDR3 coding sequence is TGTGCCGGCAGCCTTGTGACCTACTCCGAAGCTTTCTTT.

The chain joins TRBV5-6 to TRBJ2-5; D possibly corresponds to TRBD2 (5 bases). CDR3 length: 15 residues. Between the trimmed V and J ends, which lost 1 base and 3 bases, there was a span of 13 bases. Germline CDR1 SGHDT, CDR2 YYEEEE. The CDR3 nucleotides are TGTGCCAGCAGCTTGCTCTTACTAGGGAAAGAGACCCAGTACTTC. It yields the protein CASSLLLLGKETQYF.

Notes on this clonotype: Being one base from a much bigger clone, this may be a read error. The chain combines TRBV10-3 with TRBJ2-5; TRBD1 is a possible D gene (5 bases). Trimming shortened V by 5 bases and J by 11 bases, and 18 bases separated the two germline ends. This CDR3 comprises 13 residues. Germline CDR1 reads ENHRY; CDR2 reads SYGVKD. This chain's CDR3 is CAISQDKSQAQYF. In DNA, the CDR3 is TGTGCCATCAGTCAGGACAAGTCGCAGGCGCAGTACTTC.

This clonotype was found a few times. The gene calls are TRBV9 and TRBJ2-3, with D tentatively TRBD1 (5 bases). The CDR3 runs to 16 residues. Trimming stripped 3 bases from V and 4 bases from J, with 18 bases between. CDR1 SGDLS and CDR2 YYNGEE come from the germline V gene. The CDR3 region is CASSDQSMGRSDTQYF. The CDR3 DNA reads as TGTGCCAGCAGCGACCAGAGTATGGGGCGGTCAGATACGCAGTATTTT.

This clonotype has ten or more counts. The rearrangement links TRBV20-1 to TRBJ2-5; 10 bases fit TRBD1. The CDR3 has 15 amino acids. The germline gives CDR1 DFQATT, CDR2 SNEGSKA (reference sequence). Trimming removed 3 bases from V and 4 bases from J; junction bases left unmatched: 8. Here the CDR3 DNA reads TGCAGTGCTAGCCGCCCCGGGACAGGGGCAGAGACCCAGTACTTC. Translated: CSASRPGTGAETQYF.

This clonotype was seen only a few times. A much more abundant neighbour one base away suggests this may be a read error. The chain couples TRBV20-1 to TRBJ2-3; 7 nucleotides match TRBD2. Trimming took 3 bases from V and 5 from J; bases not matched to a gene: 11. The CDR3 has 15 amino acids. The V gene's germline CDR1 is DFQATT and CDR2 SNEGSKA (reference sequence). The CDR3 sequence: CSARVPGLSVDTQYF. The CDR3 coding sequence is TGCAGTGCTAGGGTACCGGGACTATCGGTAGATACGCAGTATTTT.

J is TRBJ2-5 and V is TRBV6-2 or TRBV6-3; TRBD2 matches at 7 bases. CDR1 and CDR2 (germline): MNHEY, SVGEGT. Unmatched junction bases numbered 13, after V lost 7 bases and J lost 5 bases. CDR3 size: 15 residues. The CDR3 sequence is CASMVGGPVEETQYF. The CDR3 DNA reads as TGTGCCAGCATGGTGGGAGGGCCAGTGGAGGAGACCCAGTACTTC.

The chain uses TRBV4-1 and TRBJ2-7; possibly TRBD2 for D (5 bases). Germline V gives CDR1 MGHRA, CDR2 YSYEKL. The CDR3 runs to 14 residues. V lost 1 base and J 5 bases, leaving 12 bases between the germline ends. DNA of the CDR3: TGCGCCAGCAGCCAAGGCTCGGCGAGGGACGAGCAGTACTTC. Its translation: CASSQGSARDEQYF.

In its sample, this clonotype was seen a few times. The chain combines TRBV29-1 with TRBJ2-7; maybe TRBD2 (6 bases). This CDR3 has 14 amino acids. The V gene's germline CDR1 is SQVTM and CDR2 ANQGSEA. Trimming shortened V by 4 bases and J by 1 base, and 14 bases separated the two germline ends. The CDR3 nucleotides read TGCAGCGTTGCAGTAGCGGAATCTTCCTACGAGCAGTACTTC. Protein product: CSVAVAESSYEQYF.

The chain employs TRBV14 and TRBJ2-7; D unresolved. The CDR3 has 13 residues. The V gene lost 2 bases and the J gene lost 3 bases, with 8 bases spanning the gap. CDR1 is SGHDN and CDR2 is FVKESK in the germline V gene. For the CDR3, the DNA is TGTGCCAGCAGCCAAAACAGTGGCTACGAGCAGTACTTC. This translates into CASSQNSGYEQYF.

The chain combines TRBV10-3 with TRBJ1-1; TRBD1 matches 7 bases. Looked up from germline, CDR1 is ENHRY and CDR2 is SYGVKD. J was trimmed by 4 bases and V by 10 bases; bases with no gene match: 12. The CDR3 loop spans 14 amino acids. The CDR3: CATRLDREGTEAFF. The CDR3 region has the DNA TGTGCCACCAGACTCGACAGGGAGGGCACTGAAGCTTTCTTT.

This clonotype was recorded at least ten times. V gene TRBV6-5 combines with J gene TRBJ1-5; tentatively, D is TRBD1 (5 bases). V lost 2 bases, J lost 1 base, and 9 bases lay in between. Germline V gives CDR1 MNHEY, CDR2 SVGAGI. This CDR3 has 15 amino acids. Here the CDR3 DNA reads TGTGCCAGCAGTTACCGGGGGGACAGCAATCAGCCCCAGCATTTT. Protein: CASSYRGDSNQPQHF.

The CDR3 reads CASRDSPGANVLTF. The CDR3 bases are TGTGCCAGTAGGGACAGCCCCGGGGCCAACGTCCTGACTTTC. V is TRBV19 and J is TRBJ2-6, with a possible D match to TRBD1 (6 bases). V was pared by 6 bases and J by 4 bases, with 10 bases between. In germline, CDR1 is LNHDA, CDR2 SQIVND (reference sequence). There are 14 residues in the CDR3.

V is TRBV7-9 and J is TRBJ1-4, with 9 bases lining up with TRBD1. Germline values: CDR1 SEHNR, CDR2 FQNEAQ (reference sequence). Losses at the gene ends were 3 bases for V and 8 bases for J; bases not matched to a gene: 13. The CDR3 is made up of 17 amino acids. CDR3 DNA sequence: TGTGCCAGCAGCTTCCCGGGACAGGGACCTTCGGGAGAAAAACTGTTTTTT. Protein sequence: CASSFPGQGPSGEKLFF.

The chain uses TRBV20-1 and TRBJ2-2; 11 bases align to TRBD2. This CDR3 spans 16 amino acids. Per germline, CDR1 DFQATT and CDR2 SNEGSKA (reference sequence). J lost 6 bases, V lost 3 bases, and 9 bases had no gene match. As DNA, the CDR3 is TGCAGTGCTAGTCCTAGCGGGAGGATTTACGCCGGGGAGCTGTTTTTT. Amino acid sequence: CSASPSGRIYAGELFF.

This clonotype appeared many times. This sequence joins TRBV7-9 and TRBJ2-5; the D gene is possibly TRBD1 (6 bases). Trimming left V 7 bases short and J 6 bases short, with 15 bases between. This CDR3 comprises 13 residues. Germline CDR1 reads SEHNR; CDR2 reads FQNEAQ (reference sequence). The CDR3 coding sequence is TGTGCCAGCACCGCGCAGGGGAGAAAGACCCAGTACTTC. It yields the protein CASTAQGRKTQYF.

This chain connects TRBV27 to TRBJ2-1, with TRBD2 matching over 7 bases. After removal of 3 bases from V and 7 bases from J, the junction contained 15 bases not matched to a gene. The V gene's germline CDR1 is MNHEY and CDR2 SMNVEV (reference sequence). The CDR3 is 17 amino acids. CDR3 bases: TGTGCCAGCAGTTTGGGCCCTAGCGGAAAGGGCCTGAATGAGCAGTTCTTC. It codes for CASSLGPSGKGLNEQFF.

The genes are TRBV20-1 and TRBJ2-3; tentatively, D is TRBD1 or TRBD2 (6 bases each). The germline gives CDR1 DFQATT, CDR2 SNEGSKA (reference sequence). CDR3 length equals 13 residues. Trimming stripped 5 bases from V and 4 bases from J, with 13 bases between. CDR3: CSAPRGGADTQYF. In DNA form, the CDR3 reads TGCAGTGCTCCCAGGGGAGGTGCAGATACGCAGTATTTT.

This chain uses TRBV5-1 with TRBJ2-5; D may match TRBD1 or TRBD2 (5 bases each). The germline CDR1 and CDR2 sequences are SGHRS and YFSETQ. The CDR3 consists of 15 residues. V was clipped by 4 bases and J by 3 bases, with 16 bases between them. In DNA, the CDR3 is TGCGCCAGCAGCGTAACCGGGACGAGGGAAGAGACCCAGTACTTC. Protein product: CASSVTGTREETQYF. Using reference TRBV5-1 and TRBJ2-5 for the parts outside the CDR3, the full variable domain is KAGVTQTPRYLIKTRGQQVTLSCSPISGHRSVSWYQQTPGQGLQFLFEYFSETQRNKGNFPGRFSGRQFSNSRSEMNVSTLELGDSALYLCASSVTGTREETQYFGPGTRLLVL.

This clonotype occurred a few times. It may be a read error: a sequence one base away is much more abundant. The chain joins TRBV12-3 or TRBV12-4 to TRBJ2-1, with a weak D call TRBD1 (6 bases). Trimming took off 6 bases at V and 7 bases at J, with 16 bases between the two ends. This CDR3 is built from 14 residues. CDR3 in DNA: TGTGCCAGCAGCCAGAGGTTGGGGGCAAATGAGCAGTTCTTC. This translates into CASSQRLGANEQFF.

This clonotype came up a few times. V is TRBV7-8 and J is TRBJ2-1; possible D gene TRBD2, 5 bases. The V and J ends lost 1 base and 7 bases respectively, with 8 bases between them. The CDR3 is made up of 13 amino acids. Germline V gene data show CDR1 as SGHVS and CDR2 as FQNEAQ. The CDR3 nucleotides read TGTGCCAGCAGCTTAGGGGAGCGAAATGAGCAGTTCTTC. It yields the protein CASSLGERNEQFF.

This sequence joins TRBV12-3 or TRBV12-4 and TRBJ1-2; TRBD1 matches 8 bases. The CDR3 spans 14 residues. V lost 4 bases to trimming and J lost 4 bases; unmatched junction nucleotides: 5. CDR3 bases: TGTGCCAGCAGTTCCAGGGGGCGCAGCTATGGCTACACCTTC. Protein sequence: CASSSRGRSYGYTF.

This chain links TRBV7-2 with TRBJ2-7; weak D call: TRBD1 (5 bases). Germline-derived CDR1 and CDR2 are SGHTA and FQGNSA. V was clipped by 2 bases and J by 7 bases, with 12 bases between them. This CDR3 region has 13 residues. The CDR3 loop reads CASSLNRLNEQYF. The CDR3 bases are TGTGCCAGCAGCTTAAACAGGCTCAATGAGCAGTACTTC.

This clonotype has only one observation. The chain couples TRBV25-1 to TRBJ2-7; the D is unclear. This CDR3 region has 17 residues. Trimming cost V 4 bases and J 7 bases, with 26 bases left between them. Germline loops: CDR1 MGHDK, CDR2 SYGVNS. The CDR3 sequence: CASSGSRNPSSYNEQYF. The CDR3 bases are TGTGCCAGCAGTGGCAGCCGGAACCCTTCCTCCTACAATGAGCAGTACTTC.

This clonotype was observed a few times. The rearrangement uses TRBV3-1 and TRBJ2-3; D perhaps matches TRBD2 (5 bases). Germline CDR1 and CDR2: LGHDT and YNNKEL (reference sequence). This CDR3 comprises 16 residues. V lost 0 bases to trimming and J lost 5 bases, with 15 bases between them. This chain's CDR3 is CASSQDLSGVKDTQYF. The CDR3 nucleotides read TGTGCCAGCAGCCAAGATCTGTCCGGGGTGAAAGATACGCAGTATTTT.

With regard to this clonotype: The germline gene is not matched at one end of the junction; a read error may be the cause. This chain uses TRBV7-2 with TRBJ2-1; 7 bases match TRBD1. The CDR3 has 17 residues. Germline CDR1 is SGHTA and CDR2 is FQGNSA. For the CDR3, the DNA is TGTGCCGGCAGCTTAGAGGGTATGGGACAGAAGTACAATGAGCAGTTCTTC. This sequence encodes CAGSLEGMGQKYNEQFF.

As to this clonotype: Given a much more abundant clone one base away, this may be a read error. The chain is built from TRBV25-1 and TRBJ2-5, with D perhaps given as TRBD1 or TRBD2 (5 bases each). The J call is doubtful: the DNA matches TRBJ2-7 better. Germline V gene sequence: CDR1 MGHDK, CDR2 SYGVNS. The CDR3 length is 14 residues. Here the CDR3 DNA reads TGTGCCAGCAGGGCGGGCAGGGTTGACCACGAGCAGTACTTC. Residues: CASRAGRVDHEQYF.

Turning to this clonotype: The junction shows a germline mismatch at one end, possibly a read error. V gene TRBV5-1 combines with J gene TRBJ2-7; unclear D gene. Germline V CDR1 and CDR2: SGHRS, YFSETQ. This CDR3 is 15 amino acids long. The CDR3 reads CAGSNPGRDSYEQYF. The DNA for the CDR3 is TGCGCCGGCAGCAATCCTGGTAGGGATTCCTACGAGCAGTACTTC.

V is TRBV4-1 and J is TRBJ1-2; no clear D. The ends were cut back, 5 bases at V and 13 bases at J, with 14 bases in the middle. Germline CDR1 and CDR2: MGHRA and YSYEKL. This CDR3 is built from 11 residues. CDR3: CASSSLQESTF. For the CDR3, the DNA is TGCGCCAGCAGCTCCCTTCAGGAATCCACCTTC.

As to this clonotype: A much larger clone sits a single nucleotide away, making a read error possible. This chain joins TRBV5-5 and TRBJ2-3; 13 positions agree with TRBD2. There are 16 residues in the CDR3. The V gene's germline CDR1 is SGHKS and CDR2 YYEKEE (reference sequence). This chain's CDR3 is CASSLGGLAGTDAQYF. The DNA of the CDR3 is TGTGCCAGCAGCTTGGGGGGACTAGCGGGAACAGATGCGCAGTATTTT.

A note on this clonotype: A read error may be the cause here, since a much bigger clone is one base away. V is TRBV6-5 and J is TRBJ2-7; 7 nucleotides align to TRBD2. The J call is doubtful: the DNA matches TRBJ2-5 better. The CDR3 is made up of 14 amino acids. Germline CDR1 reads MNHEY; CDR2 reads SVGAGI. The CDR3 region is CASSSSGLLETQYF. DNA of the CDR3: TGTGCCAGCAGTTCTAGCGGACTGCTGGAGACCCAGTACTTC.

As for this clonotype: A read error may explain this, as a much larger clone is one base away. The J gene is TRBJ2-5, the V gene TRBV12-3 or TRBV12-4; 8 bases are shared with TRBD2. The DNA end favors TRBJ2-7, so the J call may be wrong. This CDR3 region has 15 residues. CDR3 in amino acids: CASSPGGVRGYEQYF. CDR3 nucleotide sequence: TGTGCCAGCAGCCCGGGGGGGGTAAGGGGGTACGAGCAGTACTTC.